The TCR beta chain under discussion was sequenced for a study of T cell responses to AZD1222 COVID-19 vaccine. Whole-study findings and limits: The study found Spike-specific TCR breadth and depth rose after two AZD1222 doses. Sampled repertoires all dated from after the peak T cell response.

In the case of this clone: Its antigen is unidentified.

V shed 4 bases, J shed 6 bases, and the junction held 7 bases outside the gene matches. CDR1 is MDHEN and CDR2 is SYDVKM in the germline V gene. CDR3 length: 16 amino acids. Produced via immunoSEQ multiplex PCR; TCRdb's table is partial and in-frame only. The data show more than 150,000 clones, with just over 90% seen just once and 1% to 1.5% held by the top ten. Second-dose schedules of about 4 or about 12 weeks were combined. The chain recombines TRBV28 with TRBJ2-1; the match to TRBD1 covers 12 bases. Sequenced here: peripheral blood, sampled 28 days after the second AZD1222 dose. This clonotype was obtained from an adult who received the AZD1222 COVID-19 vaccine. CDR3 sequence reads: CASSYPGQGAVNEQFF. The CDR3 DNA reads TGTGCCAGCAGTTACCCGGGACAGGGGGCCGTCAATGAGCAGTTCTTC.